These T cell receptor beta chains were read from a single sample in a study of molecular identifiers for immune sequencing clone quantification. Each CDR3 protein is one row after TCRdb ran MiXCR on the PCR reads. Of approximately 680,000 distinct CDR3 sequences listed, about 25% are singletons. Sequencing used naive CD8+ T cells from blood, with Jurkat cell RNA spiked in. All receptors come from a human donor in good health. Some libraries in this study had Jurkat cell RNA spiked in. CDR3s include the opening cysteine and the closing phenylalanine or tryptophan. The D gene is left open where the match is weak. Size values are once, few and many counts, or a class for expanded clones, and some rows have none.

clone_size | j_call | v_call | d_call | cdr3_aa | cdr3_nt
few | TRBJ2-7 | TRBV4-3 | NA | CASSQDPLGVSYEQYF | TGCGCCAGCAGCCAAGACCCCCTCGGGGTTTCCTACGAGCAGTACTTC
few | TRBJ2-7 | TRBV30 | NA | CAWGPYEQYF | TGTGCCTGGGGACCTTACGAGCAGTACTTC
few | TRBJ2-7 | TRBV27 | TRBD1 | CASSPQGAREQYF | TGTGCCAGCAGTCCACAGGGGGCCAGGGAGCAGTACTTC
NA | TRBJ2-7 | TRBV14 | NA | CASSQAPLTYEQYF | TGTGCCAGCAGCCAAGCCCCGTTAACCTACGAGCAGTACTTC
many | TRBJ1-1 | TRBV20-1 | NA | CSANRMNTEAFF | TGCAGTGCTAACAGGATGAACACTGAAGCTTTCTTT
many | TRBJ2-3 | TRBV12-3/TRBV12-4 | TRBD1 | CASSDRGVADTQYF | TGTGCCAGCAGCGACAGGGGGGTAGCAGATACGCAGTATTTT
NA | TRBJ2-7 | TRBV7-9 | TRBD2 | CASSLDSSGYYEQYF | TGTGCCAGCAGCTTAGATTCTAGCGGGTACTACGAGCAGTACTTC
many | TRBJ1-6 | TRBV5-6 | NA | CASSFPGQTYNSPLHF | TGTGCCAGCAGTTTCCCCGGACAGACCTATAATTCACCCCTCCACTTT
many | TRBJ1-1 | TRBV30 | NA | CAWSPSSTEAFF | TGTGCCTGGAGTCCCTCTTCCACTGAAGCTTTCTTT
few | TRBJ1-2 | TRBV9 | TRBD1 | CASSAGQGLGINYGYTF | TGTGCCAGCAGCGCAGGACAGGGGCTAGGTATTAACTATGGCTACACCTTC
few | TRBJ2-3 | TRBV19 | NA | CASSTGTTKSGDTQYF | TGTGCCAGTAGTACAGGGACCACGAAAAGCGGGGATACGCAGTATTTT
many | TRBJ2-7 | TRBV4-1 | NA | CASSQARDSYEQYF | TGCGCCAGCAGCCAAGCCCGGGACTCCTACGAGCAGTACTTC
NA | TRBJ2-2 | TRBV19 | TRBD1 | CASSIDLVQGASGEQFF | TGTGCCAGTAGTATAGATTTGGTACAGGGGGCCAGCGGGGAGCAGTTTTTT
few | TRBJ1-6 | TRBV12-3/TRBV12-4 | NA | CASTGAGNSRPLHF | TGTGCCAGCACCGGCGCAGGGAATAGTAGGCCCCTCCACTTT
NA | TRBJ1-4 | TRBV20-1 | NA | CSARPGVGEKLFF | TGCAGTGCTAGACCAGGGGTTGGGGAAAAACTGTTTTTT
many | TRBJ2-3 | TRBV21-1 | NA | CASSKDGARLAGGKSGDWQYF | TGTGCCAGCAGCAAAGATGGGGCCCGGCTAGCGGGGGGCAAGAGCGGGGATTGGCAGTATTTT
NA | TRBJ2-7 | TRBV6-2/TRBV6-3 | NA | CASSLELVMSYEQYF | TGTGCCAGCAGTCTAGAGCTGGTGATGTCCTACGAGCAGTACTTC
NA | TRBJ2-3 | TRBV5-6 | TRBD2 | CASSEGTSGGGTDTQYF | TGTGCCAGCAGCGAAGGGACTAGCGGGGGGGGCACAGATACGCAGTATTTT
NA | TRBJ2-1 | TRBV7-9 | TRBD2 | CASSAVLAGGPYEQFF | TGTGCCAGCAGCGCGGTTCTAGCGGGAGGACCCTATGAGCAGTTCTTC
NA | TRBJ1-5 | TRBV2 | NA | CASSVRDTVGRNQPQHF | TGTGCCAGCAGCGTCCGGGACACGGTAGGTCGCAATCAGCCCCAGCATTTT
NA | TRBJ2-3 | TRBV16 | NA | CASSQKVGEDPQYF | TGTGCCAGCAGCCAAAAGGTCGGGGAGGATCCGCAGTATTTT
NA | TRBJ2-1 | TRBV6-5 | NA | CASSYSPRAEPFF | TGTGCCAGCAGTTACTCCCCCCGCGCCGAGCCGTTCTTC
NA | TRBJ1-3 | TRBV5-1 | NA | CASSLDSPLYGAPLYF | TGCGCCAGCAGCTTGGACTCCCCCTTATATGGAGCCCCCCTATATTTT
many | TRBJ1-3 | TRBV25-1 | NA | CASSELATFAFFSGNTIYF | TGTGCCAGCAGTGAATTGGCGACCTTCGCCTTCTTCTCTGGAAACACCATATATTTT
many | TRBJ1-2 | TRBV7-9 | NA | CASHNSLYYGYTF | TGTGCCAGCCACAACTCCCTGTACTATGGCTACACCTTC
NA | TRBJ1-6 | TRBV12-3/TRBV12-4 | NA | CASSLSGDNSPLHF | TGTGCCAGCAGTTTGAGTGGCGATAATTCACCCCTCCACTTT
many | TRBJ2-1 | TRBV6-6 | TRBD2 | CASSYRLAENNEQFF | TGTGCCAGCAGTTACCGGCTAGCGGAGAACAATGAGCAGTTCTTC
NA | TRBJ2-5 | TRBV6-5 | NA | CASSDSGTEETQYF | TGTGCCAGCAGTGACTCCGGGACGGAAGAGACCCAGTACTTC
NA | TRBJ2-1 | TRBV19 | TRBD1 | CASSITRGLGDEQFF | TGTGCCAGTAGTATAACCAGGGGGCTAGGCGATGAGCAGTTCTTC
many | TRBJ2-7 | TRBV7-6 | NA | CASSLNPAYEQYF | TGTGCCAGCAGCCTTAATCCGGCCTACGAGCAGTACTTC
many | TRBJ2-7 | TRBV2 | NA | CASRDRTPSYEQYF | TGTGCCAGCCGTGACAGGACCCCCTCCTACGAGCAGTACTTC